This T cell receptor (beta chain) was sequenced during a study of cytomegalovirus exposure and HLA in healthy donors. The study's findings and limits: V- and J-gene trimming in TCR beta was tied to a missense DCLRE1C variant by an analysis performed later. Across donors, presence/absence analyses took sequencing depth to be roughly uniform. Clonal expansion was found to be greater in HLA-associated TCR beta chains than in equally common others in a later analysis. The analysis excluded some indistinguishable V segments, including TRBV6-2 and TRBV6-3.

In the case of this clone: The antigen remains undetermined.

The PCR made use of 60 Vbeta and 13 Jbeta primers. The repertoire was sequenced with immunoSEQ multiplex PCR; TCRdb's copy has only in-frame clones and lacks some. The table has some 150,000 clones, 76% seen once. With V trimmed by 0 bases and J by 6 bases, 5 bases remained unmatched. The germline V gene encodes CDR1 LNHNV and CDR2 YYDKDF (reference sequence). The CDR3 extends over 15 amino acids. The V call is TRBV15, the J call TRBJ2-7; 10 nucleotides agree with TRBD2. The sequence derives from a woman aged 40-49 years in good health and CMV-seronegative. The sample taken for sequencing was PBMCs. The CDR3 DNA reads as TGTGCCACCAGCAGAGATAAGAGCGGGGGGGCCGAGCAGTACTTC. Protein sequence: CATSRDKSGGAEQYF.